Reported below is one T cell receptor beta chain. Its specificity is unknown. This sample is part of a study of cytomegalovirus exposure and HLA in healthy donors. Vbeta (60) and Jbeta (13) primers were used in the PCR. The repertoire was sequenced with immunoSEQ multiplex PCR; TCRdb's copy has only in-frame clones and lacks some. Seen here are roughly 100,000 clones, 75% to 85% observed once, and the top ten hold roughly 1.9%. Germline loops: CDR1 LGHNA, CDR2 YSLEER. The CDR3 consists of 14 residues. V was trimmed by 3 bases and J by 2 bases, leaving 10 bases between them. Study-level points and caveats: Per a later analysis, about 15,000 TCR beta sequences showed association with HLA alleles at 0.05 false discovery rate. There were fewer than 200 TCR beta chains listed as cytomegalovirus-associated. Later analysis suggested most CMV-associated TCR beta chains were HLA-restricted. Published work reported that the classifier diagnosed cytomegalovirus status with high specificity and sensitivity.

This TCR came from a man aged 25-45 years in good health and CMV-seronegative. Material: PBMCs. This chain uses TRBV4-3 with TRBJ1-2, with D possibly matching TRBD1 (6 bases). The DNA for the CDR3 is TGCGCCAGCAGCCATGCGGGGGCAAACTATGGCTACACCTTC. This gives the protein CASSHAGANYGYTF.